Detailed here is one TCR beta chain. The sample is drawn from a study of blood T cell repertoires in COVID-19. Background on the study: Specimens from acute and convalescent COVID-19 originated in the United States, Italy and Spain.

Using immunoSEQ multiplex PCR, the repertoire was profiled, and TCRdb retains in-frame clones only, with some absent. The sample has hundreds of thousands of clones; under 90% are singletons. This CDR3 region has 13 residues. J was trimmed by 4 bases and V by 10 bases; bases with no gene match: 9. Germline V gene data show CDR1 as MNHEY and CDR2 as SVGAGI. The chain is built from TRBV6-5 and TRBJ1-1; 7 nucleotides match TRBD1. Sequencing was done on a sample of peripheral blood. The source is a woman aged 45-65 years who had recovered from COVID-19. The CDR3 spells CATPLAGGTEAFF. DNA of the CDR3: TGTGCCACCCCGCTAGCAGGGGGCACTGAAGCTTTCTTT.